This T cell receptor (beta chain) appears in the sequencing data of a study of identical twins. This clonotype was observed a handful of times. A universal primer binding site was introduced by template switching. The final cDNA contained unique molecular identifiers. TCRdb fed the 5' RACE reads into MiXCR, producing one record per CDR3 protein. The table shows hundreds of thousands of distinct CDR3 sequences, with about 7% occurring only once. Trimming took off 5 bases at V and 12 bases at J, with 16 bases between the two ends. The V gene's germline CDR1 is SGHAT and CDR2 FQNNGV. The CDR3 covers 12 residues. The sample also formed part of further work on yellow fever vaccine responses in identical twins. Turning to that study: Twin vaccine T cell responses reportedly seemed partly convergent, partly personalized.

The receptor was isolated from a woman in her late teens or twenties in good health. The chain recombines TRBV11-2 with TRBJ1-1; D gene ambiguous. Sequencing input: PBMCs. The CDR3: CASSLSAQGTFF. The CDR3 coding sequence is TGTGCCAGCAGCCTTAGCGCCCAAGGGACTTTCTTT.